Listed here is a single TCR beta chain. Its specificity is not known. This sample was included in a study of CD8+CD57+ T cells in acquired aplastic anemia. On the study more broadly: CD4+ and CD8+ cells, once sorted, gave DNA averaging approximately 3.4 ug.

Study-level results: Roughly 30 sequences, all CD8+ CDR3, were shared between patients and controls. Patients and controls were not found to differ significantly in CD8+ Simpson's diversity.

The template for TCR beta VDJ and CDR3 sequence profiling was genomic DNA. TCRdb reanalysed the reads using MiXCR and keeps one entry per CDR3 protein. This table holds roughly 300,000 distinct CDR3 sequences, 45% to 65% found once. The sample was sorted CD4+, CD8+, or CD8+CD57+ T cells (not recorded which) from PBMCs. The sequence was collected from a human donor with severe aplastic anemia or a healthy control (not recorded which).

CDR3 nucleotide sequence: TGCGCCAGCAAGAACCTCGAACTGAGGGGGACCGAAGCTTTCTTT. Protein sequence: CASKNLELRGTEAFF. The genes are TRBV5-1 and TRBJ1-1, with D possibly being TRBD1 (6 bases). With 6 bases removed from V and 8 bases from J, the gap between germline ends came to 23 bases. The CDR3 runs to 15 residues. The germline gives CDR1 SGHRS, CDR2 YFSETQ. Combining the CDR3 with reference TRBV5-1 and TRBJ1-1 gives the whole variable domain KAGVTQTPRYLIKTRGQQVTLSCSPISGHRSVSWYQQTPGQGLQFLFEYFSETQRNKGNFPGRFSGRQFSNSRSEMNVSTLELGDSALYLCASKNLELRGTEAFFGQGTRLTVV.